This TCR beta chain appears in the sequencing data of a study of molecular identifiers for immune sequencing clone quantification. Investigators produced naive CD8 libraries from around 20,000 to 1,000,000 sorted cells, drawing on 10%, 30% or 50% RNA. Preparation of the bulk TCR libraries relied on previously described methods and listed TCR primers. TCRdb used MiXCR to reprocess the PCR reads, holding one entry per CDR3 protein. The sample consists of hundreds of thousands of distinct CDR3 sequences, about 25% of them appearing once. The ends were cut back, 4 bases at V and 4 bases at J, with 10 bases in the middle. The CDR3 length is 12 residues. Germline lookup yields CDR1 GTSNPN and CDR2 SVGIG (reference sequence). This clonotype was seen a few times.

The chain has TRBV30 and TRBJ1-1; unclear D gene. The sequence was collected from a human donor in good health. Some libraries in this study had Jurkat cell RNA spiked in. The source material was naive CD8+ T cells from blood, with Jurkat cell RNA spiked in. The subset: FACS-sorted CD8+CD4-CCR7+CD45RA+ naive T cells. CDR3 nucleotide sequence: TGTGCCTGGATGGTCGCCAGCACTGAAGCTTTCTTT. Translated: CAWMVASTEAFF.